Following are 21 T cell receptor beta chains from one sample sequenced in a study of CD8 T cells in ankylosing spondylitis. Study observations and caveats: Ankylosing spondylitis blood seemed to carry a telltale TCR beta motif made of under ten highly homologous variants.

TCRdb used MiXCR to reprocess the 5' RACE reads, holding one entry per CDR3 protein. The table includes roughly 370,000 distinct CDR3 sequences, 20% to 25% detected once. Antigen specificity for these receptors is unknown. Sequencing input: blood, either unsorted or a sorted T cell fraction (not recorded which). The receptors originated from a male donor with ankylosing spondylitis.

This chain uses TRBV12-3 or TRBV12-4 with TRBJ2-2; D is perhaps TRBD2 (5 bases). CDR3 length: 16 amino acids. V gave up 6 bases and J gave up 4 bases, with 18 bases separating them. The DNA of the CDR3 is TGTGCCAGCAGCCCTGAGGGTAGGATGGTCACCGGGGAGCTGTTTTTT. Its protein product is CASSPEGRMVTGELFF.

The rearrangement joins TRBV6-5 to TRBJ2-3, with unresolved D. V was shortened by 2 bases and J by 3 bases, with 9 bases between the two germline ends. In germline, CDR1 is MNHEY, CDR2 SVGAGI. The CDR3 runs to 14 residues. CDR3 in amino acids: CASSYARITDTQYF. CDR3 DNA: TGTGCCAGCAGTTACGCCAGGATAACAGATACGCAGTATTTT.

This clonotype occurred a few times. The chain joins TRBV6-1 to TRBJ2-3; tentatively, D is TRBD1 or TRBD2 (5 bases each). The CDR3 has 14 residues. V lost 5 bases and J 1 base, leaving 10 bases between the germline ends. Germline V gives CDR1 MNHNS, CDR2 SASEGT. The CDR3 loop reads CASSPPGRTDTQYF. DNA of the CDR3: TGTGCCAGCAGTCCTCCGGGACGCACAGATACGCAGTATTTT.

The chain has TRBV15 and TRBJ1-2, with D perhaps TRBD1 (5 bases). Trimming removed 0 bases from V and 4 bases from J, with 15 bases in between. The CDR3 loop spans 16 amino acids. Germline CDR1 reads LNHNV; CDR2 reads YYDKDF (reference sequence). CDR3 loop: CATSRDLRGDGYGYTF. In DNA form, the CDR3 reads TGTGCCACCAGCAGAGATTTGCGAGGGGACGGCTATGGCTACACCTTC. Variable domain in full (rest from reference TRBV15 and TRBJ1-2): DAMVIQNPRYQVTQFGKPVTLSCSQTLNHNVMYWYQQKSSQAPKLLFHYYDKDFNNEADTPDNFQSRRPNTSFCFLDIRSPGLGDTAMYLCATSRDLRGDGYGYTFGSGTRLTVV.

This clonotype was counted at least ten times. The chain links TRBV20-1 to TRBJ2-5, with D uncertain. This CDR3 is 12 amino acids long. Per the germline V gene, CDR1 is DFQATT and CDR2 is SNEGSKA (reference sequence). V lost 7 bases and J lost 4, with 13 bases in between. CDR3 in DNA: TGCAGTGGGGGAAAGACTGGAGAGACCCAGTACTTC. Translating gives CSGGKTGETQYF.

Only a few counts were recorded for this clonotype. V usage is TRBV4-1 and J usage is TRBJ1-1; unclear D gene. The V end lost 1 base, the J end lost 1 base, and 10 bases lay between the germline ends. The CDR3 extends over 15 amino acids. Germline CDR1 reads MGHRA; CDR2 reads YSYEKL. DNA for the CDR3: TGCGCCAGCAGCCAAGGCGGACGGGAGAACACTGAAGCTTTCTTT. It codes for CASSQGGRENTEAFF.

This clonotype was detected many times. The chain uses TRBV13 and TRBJ2-7; tentatively, D is TRBD1 (5 bases). The CDR3 runs 16 residues. The germline V and J ends were trimmed by 2 bases and 3 bases, with 17 bases remaining between them. Germline CDR1 is PRHDT and CDR2 is FYEKMQ (reference sequence). CDR3 sequence reads: CASSLPNPAGNYEQYF. The CDR3 DNA is TGTGCCAGCAGCTTACCCAATCCCGCAGGGAACTACGAGCAGTACTTC.

This chain joins TRBV18 and TRBJ2-2; D may correspond to TRBD1 or TRBD2 (5 bases each). The CDR3 is 14 amino acids. Germline loops: CDR1 KGHSH, CDR2 LQKENI. V was shortened by 2 bases and J by 6 bases, with 10 bases between the two germline ends. The CDR3 protein is CASSPGGTAGELFF. For the CDR3, the DNA is TGTGCCAGCTCACCAGGGGGTACTGCCGGGGAGCTGTTTTTT.

This clonotype was seen ten or more times. The rearrangement joins TRBV12-3 or TRBV12-4 to TRBJ1-5; TRBD1 is a possible D gene (6 bases). This CDR3 is built from 15 residues. The ends were cut back, 5 bases at V and 7 bases at J, with 18 bases in the middle. This CDR3 reads CASSPQGIGRQPQHF. Written as DNA, the CDR3 is TGTGCCAGCAGTCCACAGGGTATTGGAAGGCAGCCCCAGCATTTT.

This clonotype was seen a few times. The CDR3 spells CASSPRLAGPGELFF. The CDR3 region has the DNA TGCGCCAGCAGCCCCCGACTAGCGGGACCGGGGGAGCTGTTTTTT. The gene calls are TRBV4-3 and TRBJ2-2; 11 bases align to TRBD2. The CDR3 covers 15 residues. CDR1 is LGHNA and CDR2 is YSLEER in the germline V gene. The trim removed 4 bases at V and 8 bases at J, leaving 6 bases unmatched.

J is TRBJ1-4 and V is TRBV5-1; the match to TRBD1 covers 9 bases. The CDR3 is 15 amino acids. Germline-derived CDR1 and CDR2 are SGHRS and YFSETQ. The junction had 8 bases not matched to a gene; V was cut back by 4 bases and J by 7 bases. CDR3 in DNA: TGCGCCAGCAGCATTGGCGACAGGGGGGGTGAAAAACTGTTTTTT. It codes for CASSIGDRGGEKLFF.

The J gene is TRBJ2-7, the V gene TRBV4-2, with D possibly being TRBD1 or TRBD2 (6 bases each). V was cut by 4 bases and J by 0 bases, with 13 bases left in between. Per germline, CDR1 LGHNA and CDR2 YNFKEQ. The CDR3 runs to 15 residues. The CDR3, as DNA: TGTGCCAGCAGCCGGGGGGCGGAGAGCTCCTACGAGCAGTACTTC. Translated, it gives CASSRGAESSYEQYF.

This sequence joins TRBV15 and TRBJ1-4, with D tentatively TRBD1 (6 bases). The V and J ends lost 0 bases and 7 bases respectively, with 12 bases between them. In germline, CDR1 is LNHNV, CDR2 YYDKDF (reference sequence). The CDR3 consists of 15 residues. DNA for the CDR3: TGTGCCACCAGCAGAGATGGGGGGCCTGGTGAAAAACTGTTTTTT. Amino acids: CATSRDGGPGEKLFF.

This clonotype was found a few times. CDR3 in amino acids: CSVERTGENYGYTF. The DNA of the CDR3 is TGCAGCGTTGAGAGGACAGGGGAGAACTATGGCTACACCTTC. The chain has TRBV29-1 and TRBJ1-2; 9 bases agree with TRBD1. The CDR3 consists of 14 residues. Germline CDR1 is SQVTM and CDR2 is ANQGSEA. Germline trimming cut 3 bases from V and 2 bases from J; bases unmatched to any gene: 4.

The genes are TRBV10-3 and TRBJ2-5, with 7 bases identical to TRBD1. Germline V gene lookup returns CDR1 ENHRY and CDR2 SYGVKD. V trimming: 6 bases; J trimming: 5 bases; junction bases outside the gene matches: 9. This CDR3 comprises 14 residues. The CDR3 coding sequence is TGTGCCATCAGCGCCGGGACAGAGGCGGAGACCCAGTACTTC. Translated: CAISAGTEAETQYF.

This clonotype was observed a handful of times. This chain links TRBV24-1 with TRBJ2-1; D uncertain. The CDR3 is 17 amino acids. Germline lookup yields CDR1 KGHDR and CDR2 SFDVKD. V gave up 4 bases and J gave up 1 base, with 16 bases separating them. DNA of the CDR3: TGTGCCACCAGTGACCAAATTGATAGTGGGTCCTACAATGAGCAGTTCTTC. Its protein is CATSDQIDSGSYNEQFF.

This clonotype was recorded a few times. The chain combines TRBV5-1 with TRBJ2-3, with D tentatively TRBD2 (6 bases). The CDR3 is 13 residues long. The germline V and J ends were trimmed by 1 base and 5 bases, with 8 bases remaining between them. The germline CDR1 and CDR2 sequences are SGHRS and YFSETQ. In DNA, the CDR3 is TGCGCCAGCAGCTTGCCTAGCGAAGATACGCAGTATTTT. It is translated as CASSLPSEDTQYF.

In its sample, this clonotype was seen a few times. The CDR3 bases are TGTGCCAGCAGTTTGCTACTAGCGCCGACCCTGGGCAATGAGCAGTTCTTC. Protein product: CASSLLLAPTLGNEQFF. The V gene is TRBV27, the J gene TRBJ2-1, with 7 bases aligning to TRBD2. J lost 6 bases, V lost 3 bases, and 14 bases had no gene match. Germline-derived CDR1 and CDR2 are MNHEY and SMNVEV (reference sequence). The CDR3 has 17 residues.

The J gene is TRBJ1-4, the V gene TRBV12-3 or TRBV12-4; TRBD1 is a possible D gene (5 bases). Trimming stripped 7 bases from V and 4 bases from J, with 22 bases between. The CDR3 contains 17 residues. CDR3 in amino acids: CASTPGLSLKVNEKLFF. The CDR3 DNA is TGTGCCAGCACTCCGGGACTGAGCCTGAAGGTTAATGAAAAACTGTTTTTT.

The chain couples TRBV12-3 or TRBV12-4 to TRBJ1-1; tentatively, D is TRBD1 (5 bases). The CDR3 extends over 15 amino acids. Trimming took 5 bases from V and 1 from J, leaving 14 bases between them. CDR3 sequence reads: CASSAYGQENTEAFF. The CDR3 DNA reads as TGTGCCAGCAGTGCGTACGGACAAGAGAACACTGAAGCTTTCTTT.

This clonotype was found many times. The chain employs TRBV29-1 and TRBJ2-1, with no clear D. Deletions cut 4 bases from V and 2 bases from J, with 3 bases between. CDR1 is SQVTM and CDR2 is ANQGSEA in the germline V gene. This CDR3 contains 11 residues. This CDR3 is CSVVTYNEQFF. CDR3 in DNA: TGCAGCGTTGTTACCTACAATGAGCAGTTCTTC.